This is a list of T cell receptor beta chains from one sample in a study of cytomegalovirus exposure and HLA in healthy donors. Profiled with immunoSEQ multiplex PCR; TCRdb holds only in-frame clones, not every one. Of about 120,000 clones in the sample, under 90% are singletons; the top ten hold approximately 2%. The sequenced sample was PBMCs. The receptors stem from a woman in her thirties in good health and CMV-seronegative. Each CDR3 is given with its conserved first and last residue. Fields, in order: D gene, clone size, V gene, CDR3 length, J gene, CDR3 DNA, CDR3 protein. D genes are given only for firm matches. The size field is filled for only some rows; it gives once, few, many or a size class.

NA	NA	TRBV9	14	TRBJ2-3	TGTGCCAGCAGCGTATTGGCCAACACAGATACGCAGTATTTT	CASSVLANTDTQYF
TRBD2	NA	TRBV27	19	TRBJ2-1	TGTGCCAGCAGTTTACTTCTCGGGACTAGCGGGGGGGCCTACAATGAGCAGTTCTTC	CASSLLLGTSGGAYNEQFF
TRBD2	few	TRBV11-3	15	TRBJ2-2	TGTGCCAGCAGCCTAATAGCGGGGGGCGCCGGGGAGCTGTTTTTT	CASSLIAGGAGELFF
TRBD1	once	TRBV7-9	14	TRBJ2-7	TGTGCCAGCAGCCCTCCGGGACAGCTCGGCGAGCAGTACTTC	CASSPPGQLGEQYF
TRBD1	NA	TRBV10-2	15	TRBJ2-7	TGCGCCAGCAGTGAGTCGAGTGCAGGGGGCGGCGAGCAGTACTTC	CASSESSAGGGEQYF
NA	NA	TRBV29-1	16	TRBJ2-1	TGCAGCGTTAGAGGCCAAGGCAGGGGCTCCTACAATGAGCAGTTCTTC	CSVRGQGRGSYNEQFF
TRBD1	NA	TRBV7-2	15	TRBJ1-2	TGTGCCAGCAGCTTAACGGGACAGTTGGACTATGGCTACACCTTC	CASSLTGQLDYGYTF
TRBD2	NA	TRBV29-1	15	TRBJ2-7	TGCAGCGCCGTGTCCTTCGGGGGGGGCTCCTACGAGCAGTACTTC	CSAVSFGGGSYEQYF
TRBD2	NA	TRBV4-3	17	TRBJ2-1	TGCGCCAGCAGCCAAGTGAGCGGGGGGGCTCAAAACAATGAGCAGTTCTTC	CASSQVSGGAQNNEQFF
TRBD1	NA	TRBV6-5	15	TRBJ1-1	TGTGCCAGCAGAACAGAACAGGGGGCAGGAACTGAAGCTTTCTTT	CASRTEQGAGTEAFF
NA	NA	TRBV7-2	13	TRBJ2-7	TGTGCCAGCAGCTTAGAAGCCATTTACGAGCAGTACTTC	CASSLEAIYEQYF
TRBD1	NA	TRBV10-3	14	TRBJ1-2	TGTGCCATCAAAAGGGGACAGGGGCATGATGGCTACACCTTC	CAIKRGQGHDGYTF
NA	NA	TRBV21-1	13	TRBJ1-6	TGTGCCAGCACCTTAACACATAATTCACCCCTCCACTTT	CASTLTHNSPLHF
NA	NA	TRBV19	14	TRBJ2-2	TGTGCCAGTAGTCCCCGACAGAACTACTGGGAGCTGTTTTTT	CASSPRQNYWELFF
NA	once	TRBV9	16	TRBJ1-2	TGTGCCAGCCACCCGGAAGGACACCCAGGATTGAGCGGCTACACCTTC	CASHPEGHPGLSGYTF
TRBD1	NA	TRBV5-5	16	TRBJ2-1	TGTGCCAGCAGCGATAACAGGGGGAGCTCCTACAATGAGCAGTTCTTC	CASSDNRGSSYNEQFF
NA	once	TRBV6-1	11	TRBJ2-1	TGTGCCAGCACCCTAGTGCAGGAGCAGTTCTTC	CASTLVQEQFF
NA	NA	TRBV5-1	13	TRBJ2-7	TGCGCCAGCAGCTTGGCAGTCTCCTACGAGCAGTACTTC	CASSLAVSYEQYF
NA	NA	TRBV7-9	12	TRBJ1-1	TGTGCCAGCAGCTTGGGGGGGCCTGAAGCTTTCTTT	CASSLGGPEAFF
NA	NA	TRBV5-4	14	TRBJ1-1	TGTGCCAGCAGCCCCGGGGGGCGCGACACTGAAGCTTTCTTT	CASSPGGRDTEAFF
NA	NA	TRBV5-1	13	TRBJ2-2	TGCGCCAGCAGGACACCGGGGGCCGGGGAGCTGTTTTTT	CASRTPGAGELFF
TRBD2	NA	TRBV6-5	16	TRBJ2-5	TGTGCCAGCAGTTACTCGACTAGCGGGGTCCAAGAGACCCAGTACTTC	CASSYSTSGVQETQYF
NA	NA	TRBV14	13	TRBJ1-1	TGTGCCAGCAGCCAAGATGTCGGGACTGAAGCTTTCTTT	CASSQDVGTEAFF
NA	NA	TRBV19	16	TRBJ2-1	TGTGCCAGTAGTTTAACTAGTTTAAGCTCCTACAATGAGCAGTTCTTC	CASSLTSLSSYNEQFF
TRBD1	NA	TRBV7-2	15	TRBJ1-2	TGTGCCAGCAGCCAATTACAGGGGATCGGCTATGGCTACACCTTC	CASSQLQGIGYGYTF
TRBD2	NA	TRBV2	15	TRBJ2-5	TGTGCCACCAAAGGGACTAGCGGGGCCCAAGAGACCCAGTACTTC	CATKGTSGAQETQYF
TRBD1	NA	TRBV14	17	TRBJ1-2	TGTGCCAGCAGCGACAGGAAGGACAGGGGGCTAAACTATGGCTACACCTTC	CASSDRKDRGLNYGYTF
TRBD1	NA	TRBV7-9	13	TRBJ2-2	TGTGCCAGCGGACAGGGGTTGACCGGGGAGCTGTTTTTT	CASGQGLTGELFF
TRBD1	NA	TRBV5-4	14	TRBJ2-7	TGTGCCAGCAGCTTGGTGGGGACAGGGGACGAGCAGTACTTC	CASSLVGTGDEQYF
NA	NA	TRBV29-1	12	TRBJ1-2	TGCAGCGGGGGACTAAACAACTATGGCTACACCTTC	CSGGLNNYGYTF
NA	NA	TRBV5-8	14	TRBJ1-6	TGTGCCAGCAGCTTGACGGGGTTGAATTCACCCCTCCACTTT	CASSLTGLNSPLHF
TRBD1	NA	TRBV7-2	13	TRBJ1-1	TGTGCCAGCAGCCATTCGGACAGGCGGGAAGCTTTCTTT	CASSHSDRREAFF
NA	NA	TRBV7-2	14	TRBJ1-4	TGTGCCAGCAGCTTAGGGGGGGGTAACGAAAAACTGTTTTTT	CASSLGGGNEKLFF
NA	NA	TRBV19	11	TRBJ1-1	TGTGCCACCATCGGAGCACACGAAGCTTTCTTT	CATIGAHEAFF
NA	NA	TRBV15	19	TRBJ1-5	TGTGCCACCAGCTCCAATCGGGGGGGCGTTTCTGGAAGCAATCAGCCCCAGCATTTT	CATSSNRGGVSGSNQPQHF
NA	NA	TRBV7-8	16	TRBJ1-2	TGTGCCAGCAGCTTAGCCTCGCGGGGGGCTAACTATGGCTACACCTTC	CASSLASRGANYGYTF
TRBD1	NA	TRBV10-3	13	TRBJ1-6	TGTGCCAGTACAGGGGGAGGTAATTCACCCCTCCACTTT	CASTGGGNSPLHF
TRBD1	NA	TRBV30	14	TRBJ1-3	TGTGCCTGGACCAGGACAGGGCGCGGAAACACCATATATTTT	CAWTRTGRGNTIYF
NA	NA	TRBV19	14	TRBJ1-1	TGTGCCAGTAGTCGACACGGAGGGTCCCCTGAAGCTTTCTTT	CASSRHGGSPEAFF
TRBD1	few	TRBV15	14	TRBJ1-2	TGTGCCACCAGCAGAGATGCACAGGGGAGCGGCTACACCTTC	CATSRDAQGSGYTF
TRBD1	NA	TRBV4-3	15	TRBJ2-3	TGCGCCAGCAGCCAAGTTGCAGGGGGTACAGATACGCAGTATTTT	CASSQVAGGTDTQYF
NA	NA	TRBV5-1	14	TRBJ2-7	TGCGCCAGCAGCTCGGACAGAATCTCCTACGAGCAGTACTTC	CASSSDRISYEQYF
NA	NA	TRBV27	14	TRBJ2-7	TGTGCCAGCAGTCCACTCAACAGGGCTTACGAGCAGTACTTC	CASSPLNRAYEQYF
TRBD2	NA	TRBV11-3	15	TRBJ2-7	TGTGCCAGCAGCTTATCTGCGGGGGGGGACTACGAGCAGTACTTC	CASSLSAGGDYEQYF
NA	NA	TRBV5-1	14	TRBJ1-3	TGCGCCAGCAGCTTGGGACAGCCTGGAAACACCATATATTTT	CASSLGQPGNTIYF
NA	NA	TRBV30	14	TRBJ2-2	TGTGCCTGGATTTCGGGACTCTTCACCGGGGAGCTGTTTTTT	CAWISGLFTGELFF
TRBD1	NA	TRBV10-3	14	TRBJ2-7	TGTGCCATCAGTGGGCCGGGACAGGGTAGCGAGCAGTACTTC	CAISGPGQGSEQYF
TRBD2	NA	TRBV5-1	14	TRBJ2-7	TGCGCCAGCAGCGACCCTAGCGGCTTGGGGGAGCAGTACTTC	CASSDPSGLGEQYF
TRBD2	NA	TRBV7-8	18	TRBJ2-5	TGTGCCAGCAGCTATGGACTAGCGGGGGGACAATTTCAAGAGACCCAGTACTTC	CASSYGLAGGQFQETQYF